This note documents a single TCR beta chain sequence. This entry comes from a study of blood T cell repertoires in COVID-19. The overall study: Samples representing acute and convalescent COVID-19 were sourced from the United States, Italy and Spain. T cells, B-cell-depleted T cells, or PBMCs provided the cDNA or gDNA that served as material.

The V gene's germline CDR1 is SGHKS and CDR2 YYEKEE (reference sequence). The CDR3 has 16 amino acids. V was pared by 6 bases and J by 5 bases, with 15 bases of the junction left unmatched. In the source study's methods: How many nucleated cells were present was estimated from reference gene primer amplification. Repertoires were generated with immunoSEQ multiplex PCR, while TCRdb's copy carries only in-frame clones and drops some. V, J and clone size were drawn from that table, and D and trimming were deduced from the DNA. In the table there are nearly 350,000 clones, around 82% of which are singletons.

The clonotype comes from a man aged 25-45 years with active or convalescent COVID-19. Sequencing was carried out using peripheral blood. The chain has TRBV5-5 and TRBJ2-5; 8 bases align to TRBD1. The CDR3 nucleotides are TGTGCCAGCAAATCAAGTCCGACAGGGGTAGGGGAGACCCAGTACTTC. As protein: CASKSSPTGVGETQYF. Combining the CDR3 with reference TRBV5-5 and TRBJ2-5 gives the whole variable domain DAGVTQSPTHLIKTRGQQVTLRCSPISGHKSVSWYQQVLGQGPQFIFQYYEKEERGRGNFPDRFSARQFPNYSSELNVNALLLGDSALYLCASKSSPTGVGETQYFGPGTRLLVL.